This paragraph covers one T cell receptor (beta chain) sequence. Its antigen is currently unknown. The record originates from a study of T cell repertoires in cytomegalovirus infection. Study in general: HLA-C-restricted CMV epitopes, recently identified, and well-studied HLA-B-restricted ones were used by the study. Public TCR beta signature analysis indicated the presence of both CMV infection and matching HLA type.

Study-level findings and limits: Based on cumulative public TCR beta family frequency, carriers of CMV plus the relevant HLA were identified. Dominating the ex vivo response were TCR beta clonotypes that were CMV-specific and HLA-C-restricted.

Germline V lookup: CDR1 SGHTA, CDR2 FQGTGA. The CDR3 totals 17 residues. Trimming cost V 4 bases and J 0 bases; bases outside gene matches: 4. TCRdb called the reads again in MiXCR, with one record for every CDR3 protein. The data show 700,000 to 950,000 distinct CDR3 sequences, around a third seen once. The TCR comes from a human donor in good health (CMV status not recorded). Some clones in this sample may be carry-over from other donors' samples. The rearrangement links TRBV7-3 to TRBJ1-6; 9 nucleotides agree with TRBD1. Sequenced material: cultured CD8+ T cells from PBMCs, taken from culture after CMV antigen stimulation. CDR3 loop: CASSSLGQGSYNSPLHF. As DNA, the CDR3 is TGTGCCAGCAGCTCATTGGGACAGGGCTCCTATAATTCACCCCTCCACTTT.